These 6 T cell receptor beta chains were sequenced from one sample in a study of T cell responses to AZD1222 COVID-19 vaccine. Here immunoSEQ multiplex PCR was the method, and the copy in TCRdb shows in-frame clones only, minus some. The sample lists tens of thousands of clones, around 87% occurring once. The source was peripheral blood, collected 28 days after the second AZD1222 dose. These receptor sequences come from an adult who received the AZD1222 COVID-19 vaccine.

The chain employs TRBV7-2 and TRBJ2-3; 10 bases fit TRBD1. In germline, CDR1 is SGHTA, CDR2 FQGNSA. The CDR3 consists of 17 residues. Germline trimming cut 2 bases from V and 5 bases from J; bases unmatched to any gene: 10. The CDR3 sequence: CASSLTRQGAGRDTQYF. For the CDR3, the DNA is TGTGCCAGCAGCTTAACCAGACAGGGGGCGGGAAGAGATACGCAGTATTTT.

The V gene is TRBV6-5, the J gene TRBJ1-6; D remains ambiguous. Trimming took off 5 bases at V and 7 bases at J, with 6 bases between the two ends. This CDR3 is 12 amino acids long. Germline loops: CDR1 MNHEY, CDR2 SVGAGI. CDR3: CASSRGNSPLHF. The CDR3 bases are TGTGCCAGCAGTCGGGGAAATTCACCCCTCCACTTT.

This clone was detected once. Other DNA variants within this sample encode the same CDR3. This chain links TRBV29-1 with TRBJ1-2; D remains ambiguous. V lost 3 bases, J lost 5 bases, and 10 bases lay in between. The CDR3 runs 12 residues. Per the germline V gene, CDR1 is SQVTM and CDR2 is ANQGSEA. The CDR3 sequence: CSVEHGSYGYTF. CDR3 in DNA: TGCAGCGTTGAGCATGGGTCTTATGGCTACACCTTC.

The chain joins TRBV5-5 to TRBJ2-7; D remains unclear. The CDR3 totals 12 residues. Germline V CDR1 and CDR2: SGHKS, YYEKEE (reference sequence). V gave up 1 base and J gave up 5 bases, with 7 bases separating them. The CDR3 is CASSLTNDEQYF. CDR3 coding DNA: TGTGCCAGCAGCTTGACAAACGACGAGCAGTACTTC.

CDR3 region: CASSLVVAAGANVLTF. The CDR3 DNA reads as TGCGCCAGCAGCTTGGTCGTAGCTGCTGGGGCCAACGTCCTGACTTTC. The chain recombines TRBV5-1 with TRBJ2-6; D remains unclear. Germline assignment: CDR1 SGHRS and CDR2 YFSETQ. The germline V and J ends were trimmed by 0 bases and 2 bases, with 9 bases remaining between them. The CDR3 extends over 16 amino acids.

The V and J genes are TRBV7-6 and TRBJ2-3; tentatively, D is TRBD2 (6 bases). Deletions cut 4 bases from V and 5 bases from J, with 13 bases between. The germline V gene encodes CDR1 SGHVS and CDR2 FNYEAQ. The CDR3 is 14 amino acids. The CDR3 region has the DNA TGTGCCAGCAGCTCAACCCTGGGGGGAGATACGCAGTATTTT. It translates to CASSSTLGGDTQYF.